This T cell receptor (beta chain) was recovered during a study of blood T cell repertoires in COVID-19. Study-wide context: Material from acute and convalescent COVID-19 was sourced from the United States, Italy and Spain. T cells, B-cell-depleted T cells, or PBMCs supplied cDNA or gDNA.

In the study's own analysis: The assay estimated nucleated cells by amplifying reference gene primers. Produced via immunoSEQ multiplex PCR; TCRdb's table is partial and in-frame only. That table is the source of V, J and clone size, and D and trimming were worked out from the DNA. The sample holds over 75,000 clones, around four fifths seen once. The receptor was derived from a human donor in a cohort sampled during active COVID-19. The sample consisted of peripheral blood.

CDR3 DNA: TGTGCCAGCATCTCAGACAGGGAAGGTTATACGCAGTATTTT. Translation gives CASISDREGYTQYF. The V call is TRBV28, the J call TRBJ2-3; 7 nucleotides agree with TRBD1. V shed 7 bases and J 7 bases; nucleotides not matched to a gene: 11. The CDR3 covers 14 residues. Germline lookup yields CDR1 MDHEN and CDR2 SYDVKM. The full variable domain, its missing parts supplied by reference TRBV28 and TRBJ2-3, is DVKVTQSSRYLVKRTGEKVFLECVQDMDHENMFWYRQDPGLGLRLIYFSYDVKMKEKGDIPEGYSVSREKKERFSLILESASTNQTSMYLCASISDREGYTQYFGPGTRLTVL.